Presented here are 21 T cell receptor beta chains from one specimen sequenced in a study of cytomegalovirus exposure and HLA in healthy donors. The PCR contained 60 Vbeta and 13 Jbeta primers. TCRdb keeps only in-frame clones here, not all; method: immunoSEQ multiplex PCR. The sample includes around 120,000 clones, 65% to 80% of them seen just once. The sequencing sample was made of PBMCs. The receptors were sampled from a young man in good health and CMV-seronegative.

The CDR3 DNA sequence: TGTGCCAGCTCACCATTGGGACAGGGATTCGAGCAGTACTTC. This gives the protein CASSPLGQGFEQYF. V gene TRBV18 combines with J gene TRBJ2-7, with 9 nucleotides matching TRBD1. Per germline, CDR1 KGHSH and CDR2 LQKENI. Trimming removed 2 bases from V and 6 bases from J; junction bases left unmatched: 5. This CDR3 spans 14 amino acids.

A remark on this clone: The same CDR3 arises from other DNA sequences in this sample as well. The rearrangement uses TRBV11-3 and TRBJ2-3; D remains unclear. V was cut by 0 bases and J by 0 bases, with 4 bases left in between. Germline lookup yields CDR1 SGHNT and CDR2 YENEEA. The CDR3 extends over 14 amino acids. CDR3 sequence: CASSLDPSTDTQYF. The CDR3 nucleotides are TGTGCCAGCAGCTTAGACCCTAGCACAGATACGCAGTATTTT. Filled out from reference TRBV11-3 and TRBJ2-3, the complete variable domain reads EAGVVQSPRYKIIEKKQPVAFWCNPISGHNTLYWYLQNLGQGPELLIRYENEEAVDDSQLPKDRFSAERLKGVDSTLKIQPAELGDSAVYLCASSLDPSTDTQYFGPGTRLTVL.

The chain links TRBV5-1 to TRBJ2-5; D ambiguous. The CDR3 extends over 13 amino acids. V was clipped by 4 bases and J by 7 bases, with 14 bases between them. Germline CDR1 is SGHRS and CDR2 is YFSETQ. Here the CDR3 reads CASSPPSSGTQYF. The CDR3 region has the DNA TGCGCCAGCAGCCCCCCGAGCTCCGGGACCCAGTACTTC.

This chain links TRBV27 with TRBJ2-4; D perhaps matches TRBD1 (7 bases). The CDR3 runs 18 residues. In germline, CDR1 is MNHEY, CDR2 SMNVEV (reference sequence). V gave up 2 bases and J gave up 0 bases, with 17 bases separating them. In DNA, the CDR3 is TGTGCCAGCAGTTTAGCGGGGACAGCCATTTTAGCCAAAAACATTCAGTACTTC. This gives the protein CASSLAGTAILAKNIQYF.

The chain joins TRBV27 to TRBJ2-3, with TRBD2 identical over 13 bases. The CDR3 contains 18 residues. Germline CDR1 MNHEY, CDR2 SMNVEV (reference sequence). V shed 7 bases and J 2 bases; nucleotides not matched to a gene: 12. The CDR3 reads CASIARGLAGVNTDTQYF. In DNA form, the CDR3 reads TGTGCCAGCATCGCTCGTGGACTAGCGGGGGTGAACACAGATACGCAGTATTTT.

This chain links TRBV5-4 with TRBJ2-7, with TRBD1 matching over 8 bases. Looked up from germline, CDR1 is SGHNT and CDR2 is YYREEE (reference sequence). There are 14 residues in the CDR3. V lost 1 base and J lost 2; bases outside the gene matches: 2. CDR3 DNA sequence: TGTGCCAGCAGCTTGCTGGACAGGGCCTACGAGCAGTACTTC. It encodes CASSLLDRAYEQYF. Variable domain in full (rest from reference TRBV5-4 and TRBJ2-7): ETGVTQSPTHLIKTRGQQVTLRCSSQSGHNTVSWYQQALGQGPQFIFQYYREEENGRGNFPPRFSGLQFPNYSSELNVNALELDDSALYLCASSLLDRAYEQYFGPGTRLTVT.

The CDR3 bases are TGTGCCAGCAGTACGGGGGGTTCTGGGGCCAACGTCCTGACTTTC. Translating gives CASSTGGSGANVLTF. V and J are TRBV6-5 and TRBJ2-6, with TRBD2 identical over 7 bases. V lost 5 bases to trimming and J lost 1 base; unmatched junction nucleotides: 2. There are 15 residues in the CDR3. The germline CDR1 and CDR2 sequences are MNHEY and SVGAGI.

The CDR3 loop reads CASSHWGQINYGYTF. CDR3 bases: TGTGCCAGCTCACACTGGGGCCAAATCAACTATGGCTACACCTTC. This sequence joins TRBV19 and TRBJ1-2, with D perhaps TRBD1 (5 bases). V lost 9 bases and J lost 2, with 19 bases in between. Germline V gene data show CDR1 as LNHDA and CDR2 as SQIVND (reference sequence). The CDR3 has 15 residues.

This chain connects TRBV19 to TRBJ2-7; a possible D gene is TRBD2 (5 bases). V was trimmed by 3 bases and J by 5 bases, leaving 14 bases between them. The CDR3 has 14 amino acids. Germline V gene data show CDR1 as LNHDA and CDR2 as SQIVND (reference sequence). The CDR3 nucleotides are TGTGCCAGTAGTATCCTTGGCGTGAGGGACGAGCAGTACTTC. Protein sequence: CASSILGVRDEQYF.

This clone is a singleton in its sample. The chain couples TRBV25-1 to TRBJ2-7, with 7 bases matching TRBD1. After removal of 7 bases from V and 1 base from J, the junction contained 7 bases not matched to a gene. The CDR3 is made up of 14 amino acids. Germline V gene lookup returns CDR1 MGHDK and CDR2 SYGVNS. Here the CDR3 DNA reads TGTGCCAGCACGCGACCGGGACAGTCCTACGAGCAGTACTTC. Its protein product is CASTRPGQSYEQYF.

This clone was observed a few times. The CDR3 nucleotides read TGTGCCAGCAGTTACCCAGGCACCAGCAATCAGCCCCAGCATTTT. Encoded protein: CASSYPGTSNQPQHF. The chain combines TRBV6-6 with TRBJ1-5; no firm D call. V was clipped by 2 bases and J by 1 base, with 9 bases between them. The germline CDR1 and CDR2 sequences are MNHNY and SVGAGI (reference sequence). The CDR3 is 15 amino acids.

The chain carries TRBV5-6 and TRBJ2-3; D gene unclear. CDR3 length: 14 residues. Per the germline V gene, CDR1 is SGHDT and CDR2 is YYEEEE. Trimming shortened V by 1 base and J by 2 bases, and 8 bases separated the two germline ends. The CDR3 loop is CASSLLGPTDTQYF. The CDR3 DNA is TGTGCCAGCAGCTTGCTAGGTCCCACAGATACGCAGTATTTT.

The chain joins TRBV14 to TRBJ1-1, with 7 bases that match TRBD1. Germline V gene lookup returns CDR1 SGHDN and CDR2 FVKESK. J was trimmed by 10 bases and V by 5 bases; bases with no gene match: 7. The CDR3 loop spans 12 amino acids. This chain's CDR3 is CASSAGGAIAFF. The CDR3 DNA is TGTGCCAGCAGCGCAGGGGGTGCGATAGCTTTCTTT. Filled out from reference TRBV14 and TRBJ1-1, the complete variable domain reads EAGVTQFPSHSVIEKGQTVTLRCDPISGHDNLYWYRRVMGKEIKFLLHFVKESKQDESGMPNNRFLAERTGGTYSTLKVQPAELEDSGVYFCASSAGGAIAFFGQGTRLTVV.

This chain joins TRBV6-6 and TRBJ2-7, with 11 positions matching TRBD1. V dropped 8 bases and J dropped 3; count of bases not matched to a gene: 9. The germline CDR1 and CDR2 sequences are MNHNY and SVGAGI (reference sequence). The CDR3 has 15 amino acids. As DNA, the CDR3 is TGTGCCAGCGTGGATGGCGGGACAGGGGGCTACGAGCAGTACTTC. Amino acid sequence: CASVDGGTGGYEQYF.

The V call is TRBV9, the J call TRBJ2-1, with TRBD2 matching over 9 bases. This CDR3 has 20 amino acids. The V and J ends lost 4 bases and 0 bases, in that order; junction bases with no gene match: 17. Germline values: CDR1 SGDLS, CDR2 YYNGEE. Here the CDR3 reads CASSPRDLGTSSSSYNEQFF. The CDR3 DNA sequence: TGTGCCAGCAGCCCACGGGACCTTGGGACTAGCTCGAGCTCCTACAATGAGCAGTTCTTC.

The chain links TRBV7-6 to TRBJ2-1; D is undetermined. CDR3 length: 16 residues. Trimming stripped 1 base from V and 0 bases from J, with 10 bases between. The germline V gene encodes CDR1 SGHVS and CDR2 FNYEAQ. The CDR3 bases are TGTGCCAGCAGCTTAGGGATAACAGTCTCCTACAATGAGCAGTTCTTC. It translates to CASSLGITVSYNEQFF.

The CDR3 DNA follows: TGTGCCAGCAGTTCCGGAACACTAGCACTAACCTACGAGCAGTACTTC. It is translated as CASSSGTLALTYEQYF. The chain has TRBV27 and TRBJ2-7; D is possibly TRBD2 (6 bases). Deletions cut 4 bases from V and 2 bases from J, with 18 bases between. CDR3 length: 16 amino acids. Germline lookup yields CDR1 MNHEY and CDR2 SMNVEV (reference sequence).

The chain carries TRBV28 and TRBJ1-5; 10 nucleotides agree with TRBD1. V dropped 5 bases and J dropped 7; count of bases not matched to a gene: 11. This CDR3 comprises 16 residues. The germline gives CDR1 MDHEN, CDR2 SYDVKM. The CDR3: CASSPPRTGGRQPQHF. CDR3 DNA: TGTGCCAGCAGTCCCCCAAGGACAGGGGGACGCCAGCCCCAGCATTTT.

CDR3 region: CASSRRQVDSPLHF. CDR3 nucleotides: TGCGCCAGCAGCCGAAGACAGGTAGATTCACCCCTCCACTTT. The V call is TRBV5-1, the J call TRBJ1-6; perhaps TRBD1 as D (6 bases). The CDR3 has 14 residues. The V end lost 4 bases, the J end lost 8 bases, and 13 bases lay between the germline ends. In germline, CDR1 is SGHRS, CDR2 YFSETQ.

This chain connects TRBV6-1 to TRBJ2-5; D call uncertain. The V gene's germline CDR1 is MNHNS and CDR2 SASEGT. Trimming removed 4 bases from V and 8 bases from J, with 20 bases in between. The CDR3 runs 15 residues. The CDR3 is CASSVTNSPRETQYF. The DNA of the CDR3 is TGTGCCAGCAGTGTTACGAACAGTCCAAGAGAAACCCAGTACTTC.

The rearrangement links TRBV5-1 to TRBJ1-3; TRBD1 agrees at 9 bases. This CDR3 has 16 residues. V lost 4 bases, J lost 2 bases, and 7 bases stayed unmatched. The V gene's germline CDR1 is SGHRS and CDR2 YFSETQ. The CDR3 DNA sequence: TGCGCCAGCAGCCGAGGACGGGACAGGGCTGGAAACACCATATATTTT. Protein: CASSRGRDRAGNTIYF.